The 16 T cell receptor beta chains listed next were all sequenced from one sample in a study of T cell repertoires in cytomegalovirus infection. TCRdb ran MiXCR on the reads and lists one entry per CDR3 protein. The sample shows some 160,000 distinct CDR3 sequences, roughly 15% of them seen only once. The specimen sequenced was CD8+ T cells from PBMCs. All receptors come from a human donor in good health (CMV status not recorded). Some clones in this sample may be carry-over from other donors' samples.

J is TRBJ2-1 and V is TRBV7-9, with D perhaps TRBD1 (7 bases). The V end lost 4 bases, the J end lost 6 bases, and 19 bases lay between the germline ends. There are 16 residues in the CDR3. Germline loops: CDR1 SEHNR, CDR2 FQNEAQ (reference sequence). CDR3 amino acids: CASSSRGTPGVNEQFF. CDR3 DNA sequence: TGTGCCAGCAGCTCCAGGGGGACTCCGGGTGTCAATGAGCAGTTCTTC.

In its sample, this clonotype was seen a few times. The genes are TRBV12-3 or TRBV12-4 and TRBJ2-3; 9 bases match TRBD1. J lost 4 bases, V lost 6 bases, and 8 bases had no gene match. This CDR3 region has 15 residues. The DNA for the CDR3 is TGTGCCAGCAGACTACAGGGGGCGGCCCCAGATACGCAGTATTTT. This encodes CASRLQGAAPDTQYF.

The sample holds a few counts of this clonotype. V gene TRBV28 combines with J gene TRBJ2-5, with 8 bases aligning to TRBD1. The CDR3 is 18 residues long. CDR1 is MDHEN and CDR2 is SYDVKM in the germline V gene. Losses at the gene ends were 6 bases for V and 0 bases for J; bases not matched to a gene: 15. CDR3 sequence: CASSHFGTGGFYQETQYF. For the CDR3, the DNA is TGTGCCAGCAGCCATTTCGGGACAGGAGGATTTTACCAAGAGACCCAGTACTTC.

This clonotype was detected ten times or more. V is TRBV7-8 and J is TRBJ2-3; D is unclear. The V end lost 0 bases, the J end lost 4 bases, and 14 bases lay between the germline ends. The V gene's germline CDR1 is SGHVS and CDR2 FQNEAQ. The CDR3 covers 16 residues. In nucleotides, the CDR3 is TGTGCCAGCAGCTTAGCGGACGGCCCAAGGCCAGATACGCAGTATTTT. The encoded protein is CASSLADGPRPDTQYF.

By frequency in the sample, this clonotype is medium-sized. The chain links TRBV7-8 to TRBJ2-7, with TRBD1 identical over 9 bases. Germline CDR1 reads SGHVS; CDR2 reads FQNEAQ. Unmatched junction bases numbered 7, after V lost 1 base and J lost 3 bases. This CDR3 is built from 16 residues. CDR3 amino acids: CASSLVGDRVFYEQYF. For the CDR3, the DNA is TGTGCCAGCAGCTTAGTGGGGGACAGGGTATTCTACGAGCAGTACTTC.

The gene calls are TRBV2 and TRBJ2-7; 7 nucleotides align to TRBD1. This CDR3 is built from 16 residues. Losses at the gene ends were 2 bases for V and 3 bases for J; bases not matched to a gene: 10. Per the germline V gene, CDR1 is SNHLY and CDR2 is FYNNEI. The CDR3 loop is CASSESRGQSSYEQYF. The DNA for the CDR3 is TGTGCCAGCAGTGAAAGTAGGGGACAGTCAAGCTACGAGCAGTACTTC.

The chain carries TRBV29-1 and TRBJ2-3; the D is unclear. V shed 3 bases and J shed 2 bases, with 6 bases lying between them. This CDR3 region has 12 residues. Germline V gene data show CDR1 as SQVTM and CDR2 as ANQGSEA. CDR3 coding DNA: TGCAGCGTTGAGAGGACCACAGATACGCAGTATTTT. Protein product: CSVERTTDTQYF.

The chain carries TRBV7-8 and TRBJ1-3, with D hard to call. V lost 5 bases, J lost 4 bases, and 6 bases lay in between. The CDR3 spans 12 residues. Germline V lookup: CDR1 SGHVS, CDR2 FQNEAQ. CDR3 sequence: CASSRSGNTIYF. In DNA, the CDR3 is TGTGCCAGCAGCCGTTCCGGAAACACCATATATTTT.

In this sample, this clonotype turned up a few times. The rearrangement uses TRBV9 and TRBJ2-1; weak D call: TRBD2 (5 bases). V was pared by 0 bases and J by 1 base, with 8 bases between. The CDR3 consists of 15 residues. The germline gives CDR1 SGDLS, CDR2 YYNGEE. CDR3 in DNA: TGTGCCAGCAGCGTAGATGGGGAGTCCTACAATGAGCAGTTCTTC. This translates into CASSVDGESYNEQFF.

The V gene is TRBV20-1, the J gene TRBJ2-1; TRBD1 agrees at 11 bases. Per the germline V gene, CDR1 is DFQATT and CDR2 is SNEGSKA (reference sequence). With V trimmed by 1 base and J by 9 bases, 5 bases remained unmatched. The CDR3 runs 14 residues. The CDR3 coding sequence is TGCAGTGCTAGAGTGAGGACAGGGGGCGTTGAGCAGTTCTTC. It encodes CSARVRTGGVEQFF.

This clonotype showed up many times. CDR3 DNA: TGTGCCAGCAGCGTCCACGACGAGCAGTACTTC. This encodes CASSVHDEQYF. The gene calls are TRBV7-9 and TRBJ2-7; D gene uncertain. Germline V gene sequence: CDR1 SEHNR, CDR2 FQNEAQ (reference sequence). V was shortened by 5 bases and J by 5 bases, with 7 bases between the two germline ends. The CDR3 has 11 residues.

The CDR3 loop is CASSYQLAGDNEQFF. The DNA of the CDR3 is TGTGCCAGCAGTTACCAACTAGCGGGGGACAATGAGCAGTTCTTC. The chain joins TRBV6-2 or TRBV6-3 to TRBJ2-1; TRBD2 aligns across 11 bases. This CDR3 region has 15 residues. The germline V gene has CDR1 MNHEY and CDR2 SVGEGT. Germline trimming cut 2 bases from V and 5 bases from J; bases unmatched to any gene: 2.

The CDR3, as DNA: TGTGCCAGCAGTTATAAAGGGACGTTGGCCAAAAACATTCAGTACTTC. This gives the protein CASSYKGTLAKNIQYF. This chain joins TRBV6-2 or TRBV6-3 and TRBJ2-4; D might be TRBD1 or TRBD2, each matching 5 bases. Germline CDR1 is MNHEY and CDR2 is SVGEGT. The V end was cut by 3 bases, the J end by 1 base, with 13 bases between. The CDR3 has 16 residues.

This clonotype has only a few counts. The chain combines TRBV6-2 or TRBV6-3 with TRBJ2-5; D might be TRBD2 (6 bases). Germline V gene lookup returns CDR1 MNHEY and CDR2 SVGEGT. This CDR3 is built from 15 residues. The V gene lost 7 bases and the J gene lost 1 base, with 16 bases spanning the gap. As DNA, the CDR3 is TGTGCCAGCACCAATAGGGGACTGCTCCAAGAGACCCAGTACTTC. Its protein is CASTNRGLLQETQYF.

The V and J genes are TRBV6-5 and TRBJ1-5; no clear D. The CDR3 totals 14 residues. CDR1 MNHEY and CDR2 SVGAGI come from the germline V gene. The ends were cut back, 6 bases at V and 6 bases at J, with 15 bases in the middle. CDR3 sequence reads: CASSLGPAGQPQHF. The CDR3 DNA reads as TGTGCCAGCAGCCTTGGACCGGCTGGTCAGCCCCAGCATTTT.

The J gene is TRBJ2-7, the V gene TRBV27; tentatively, D is TRBD1 (6 bases). CDR1 is MNHEY, CDR2 SMNVEV, per germline (reference sequence). V shed 2 bases and J shed 0 bases, with 11 bases lying between them. There are 15 residues in the CDR3. CDR3 DNA sequence: TGTGCCAGCAGTTTAGGAACAGGGAGCTCCTACGAGCAGTACTTC. This codes for CASSLGTGSSYEQYF.